This T cell receptor (beta chain) was recorded in a study of cytomegalovirus exposure and HLA in healthy donors. The study ran its PCR with 60 Vbeta and 13 Jbeta primers. Sequencing used immunoSEQ multiplex PCR; TCRdb keeps in-frame clones, though not all of them. The sample table sets out around 40,000 clones. V was cut by 2 bases and J by 4 bases, with 13 bases left in between. CDR3 length: 14 amino acids. Germline V gives CDR1 SGHRS, CDR2 YFSETQ. The specimen was PBMCs. The TCR was taken from a man aged 30-40 years in good health and CMV-seronegative. The chain uses TRBV5-1 and TRBJ2-7, with a weak D call TRBD1 (7 bases). The CDR3 protein is CASSFRQGGYEQYF. For the CDR3, the DNA is TGCGCCAGCAGCTTTAGGCAGGGGGGTTACGAGCAGTACTTC.